This TCR beta chain was sequenced during a study of shared clonotypes between healthy human individuals. Whole-study findings and limits: In the sorted subsets, rarefaction showed sequencing was incomplete despite large depth. The authors sampled blood alone, and tissue repertoires likely differ.

Only in-frame clones appear in the TCRdb table, and some are missing; sequencing was by immunoSEQ multiplex PCR. The sample lists a few million clones; around 95% were seen once. The CDR3 length is 11 residues. In germline, CDR1 is SNHLY, CDR2 FYNNEI. The V gene lost 7 bases and the J gene lost 5 bases, with 8 bases spanning the gap. Healthy HIV-negative adults without recent acute infections or vaccinations served as donors. Within Nashville, Tennessee resided all donors, each a Caucasian adult. As for this clone: Antigen specificity is unknown.

The chain joins TRBV2 to TRBJ2-5, with D maybe TRBD1 (5 bases). The TCR comes from a man aged 18 to 30 in good health. The material sequenced was naive CD4+ T cells sorted from blood. The subset was: CD45RA+ positively selected. CDR3 DNA sequence: TGTGCCAGCAAACAGGAGGAGACCCAGTACTTC. Its protein product is CASKQEETQYF.